The T cell receptor (beta chain) under discussion was sequenced for a study of T cells after yellow fever vaccination. Study-level findings and limits: Most clones from primary vaccination were detected again post-booster (approximately 97% CD4, 88% CD8).

The V gene's germline CDR1 is LGHNA and CDR2 YSLEER. Trimming removed 4 bases from V and 1 base from J, with 13 bases in between. The CDR3 sequence is 15 residues long. Template switching by 5'RACE produced TCR cDNA, adding a universal primer site and UMIs. From the 5' RACE reads, TCRdb called clonotypes with MiXCR, one entry per CDR3 protein. Here the sample spans 42,000 or so distinct CDR3 sequences, 6% to 7% being singletons. In its sample, this clonotype was seen many times. The TCR comes from a man aged 25 to 40 who received the YFV17D yellow fever vaccine. This chain uses TRBV4-3 with TRBJ1-1; D may be TRBD1 (5 bases). The sample was CD8+ T cells not binding an NS4B(214-222) dextramer, sorted from PBMCs, taken 45 days after the yellow fever booster vaccination. The CDR3 nucleotides read TGCGCCAGCAGCCCATCGGGGCAGCAGAACACTGAAGCTTTCTTT. This codes for CASSPSGQQNTEAFF.